The 31 T cell receptor beta chains below were found in one sample sequenced in a study of blood T cells in healthy people across ages. Using a J-beta primer mix together with a sample-barcoded 5' primer, a second PCR was run for about 7 to 12 cycles. TCRdb re-called the 5' RACE reads through MiXCR, storing one row per CDR3 protein. The table includes over 1,500,000 distinct CDR3 sequences, 40% to 55% detected once. Sequencing input: blood. These receptors came from a woman aged 35 to 49 in good health.

The rearrangement joins TRBV12-3 or TRBV12-4 to TRBJ2-1, with D possibly being TRBD1 (6 bases). The V and J ends lost 7 bases and 8 bases respectively, with 15 bases between them. The CDR3 extends over 13 amino acids. CDR3: CASTPGQRDEQFF. In DNA, the CDR3 is TGTGCCAGCACCCCCGGACAGAGGGATGAGCAGTTCTTC.

V and J are TRBV9 and TRBJ1-5, with TRBD1 matching over 11 bases. The V gene's germline CDR1 is SGDLS and CDR2 YYNGEE. V shed 2 bases and J 6 bases; nucleotides not matched to a gene: 1. The CDR3 has 14 residues. DNA for the CDR3: TGTGCCAGCAGCGTTGGGACAGGGGGTCAGCCCCAGCATTTT. Its translation is CASSVGTGGQPQHF.

The rearrangement links TRBV12-3 or TRBV12-4 to TRBJ2-7; TRBD2 matches at 7 bases. The trim removed 7 bases at V and 1 base at J, leaving 4 bases unmatched. The length of the CDR3 is 13 residues. The CDR3 reads CASKAGDSYEQYF. The DNA of the CDR3 is TGTGCCAGCAAGGCGGGAGATTCCTACGAGCAGTACTTC.

This sequence joins TRBV9 and TRBJ2-4; D perhaps matches TRBD1 (5 bases). Looked up from germline, CDR1 is SGDLS and CDR2 is YYNGEE. The CDR3 runs 17 residues. V was cut by 4 bases and J by 1 base, with 18 bases left in between. The CDR3 loop reads CASSPRGQVWAKNIQYF. In DNA, the CDR3 is TGTGCCAGCAGCCCCCGTGGACAAGTCTGGGCCAAAAACATTCAGTACTTC.

The chain has TRBV7-9 and TRBJ2-4; no definite D call. Germline V CDR1 and CDR2: SEHNR, FQNEAQ (reference sequence). The CDR3 is 14 residues long. V lost 2 bases, J lost 0 bases, and 5 bases lay in between. DNA for the CDR3: TGTGCCAGCAGCTTATCTATAGCCAAAAACATTCAGTACTTC. Amino acids: CASSLSIAKNIQYF.

Points on this clonotype: It is unclear where the CDR3 begins or ends on the DNA, so no DNA is shown, and the CDR3 is as TCRdb lists it. The V call is TRBV27, the J call TRBJ1-6; the table's D call, TRBD1, has no DNA check behind it. From its first to its last residue, the CDR3 has 15 amino acids. Germline loops: CDR1 MNHEY, CDR2 SMNVEV (reference sequence). CDR3 in amino acids: CASSSGQGTNSPLHF.

As concerns this clonotype: Sequence at one end of the junction differs from germline and may be a read error. The chain recombines TRBV29-1 with TRBJ1-2, with unresolved D. Germline V gene lookup returns CDR1 SQVTM and CDR2 ANQGSEA. The CDR3 loop spans 12 amino acids. In nucleotides, the CDR3 is TGCAGCGTTCAAGACGGATGGGATGGCTACACCTTC. It encodes CSVQDGWDGYTF. Full variable domain (remainder filled in from reference TRBV29-1 and TRBJ1-2): SAVISQKPSRDICQRGTSLTIQCQVDSQVTMMFWYRQQPGQSLTLIATANQGSEATYESGFVIDKFPISRPNLTFSTLTVSNMSPEDSSIYLCSVQDGWDGYTFGSGTRLTVV.

This clonotype showed up many times. This chain uses TRBV18 with TRBJ2-5; D remains unclear. The ends were cut back, 1 base at V and 0 bases at J, with 3 bases in the middle. Germline-derived CDR1 and CDR2 are KGHSH and LQKENI. The CDR3 consists of 13 residues. The CDR3 loop reads CASSPRDQETQYF. CDR3 nucleotides: TGTGCCAGCTCACCACGGGACCAAGAGACCCAGTACTTC.

The chain carries TRBV12-3 or TRBV12-4 and TRBJ1-1, with a possible D match to TRBD1 (5 bases). The CDR3 is made up of 16 amino acids. V gave up 2 bases and J gave up 0 bases, with 13 bases separating them. The CDR3 nucleotides read TGTGCCAGCAGTTTACAGCCGGGACGCCTGAACACTGAAGCTTTCTTT. It encodes CASSLQPGRLNTEAFF.

V is TRBV7-9 and J is TRBJ1-2, with D possibly matching TRBD1 (6 bases). This CDR3 has 14 amino acids. Trimming removed 5 bases at V and 3 bases at J, with 13 bases between. Germline V lookup: CDR1 SEHNR, CDR2 FQNEAQ (reference sequence). In nucleotides, the CDR3 is TGTGCCAGCAGCCCCAGGGGCGTTGACTATGGCTACACCTTC. Protein: CASSPRGVDYGYTF.

The genes are TRBV12-3 or TRBV12-4 and TRBJ2-5, with 8 bases aligning to TRBD1. This CDR3 has 16 residues. V dropped 5 bases and J dropped 0; count of bases not matched to a gene: 8. CDR3 DNA sequence: TGTGCCAGCAGTAGGTTCGGGACAGGCGACCAAGAGACCCAGTACTTC. This sequence encodes CASSRFGTGDQETQYF.

This clonotype was observed a single time. This sequence joins TRBV5-1 and TRBJ2-5; weak D call: TRBD2 (5 bases). The germline V gene encodes CDR1 SGHRS and CDR2 YFSETQ. V shed 3 bases and J shed 1 base, with 13 bases lying between them. CDR3 length: 15 residues. The CDR3 reads CASSSGPSGQETQYF. In DNA, the CDR3 is TGCGCCAGCAGCTCCGGACCGAGCGGCCAAGAGACCCAGTACTTC.

This clonotype has more than one count but fewer than ten. The genes are TRBV20-1 and TRBJ1-6, with TRBD1 identical over 11 bases. The CDR3 spans 15 residues. V lost 0 bases and J lost 9; bases outside the gene matches: 4. CDR1 and CDR2 from the germline V gene are DFQATT and SNEGSKA (reference sequence). The CDR3 sequence: CSARDSDRGLSPLHF. The CDR3 coding sequence is TGCAGTGCTAGAGATTCGGACAGGGGGCTTTCACCCCTCCACTTT.

This clonotype has a handful of counts. The chain combines TRBV24-1 with TRBJ2-3; no definite D call. The V and J ends lost 4 bases and 4 bases respectively, with 11 bases between them. From germline, CDR1 is KGHDR and CDR2 SFDVKD. CDR3 length: 14 amino acids. The CDR3 sequence: CATSDTPRSDTQYF. CDR3 nucleotide sequence: TGTGCCACCAGTGACACACCTAGATCAGATACGCAGTATTTT.

The chain joins TRBV6-5 to TRBJ2-5; TRBD1 is a possible D gene (5 bases). The CDR3 covers 14 residues. Germline CDR1 is MNHEY and CDR2 is SVGAGI. Trimming took 2 bases from V and 4 from J, leaving 11 bases between them. The CDR3: CASSYGHSRETQYF. The CDR3 DNA follows: TGTGCCAGCAGTTACGGACACTCGCGAGAGACCCAGTACTTC.

This clonotype was detected only a few times. V is TRBV4-1 and J is TRBJ2-5; TRBD1 agrees at 7 bases. J lost 1 base, V lost 5 bases, and 10 bases had no gene match. The CDR3 consists of 16 residues. CDR1 is MGHRA and CDR2 is YSYEKL in the germline V gene. CDR3 in amino acids: CASSSRQGVTQETQYF. CDR3 nucleotides: TGCGCCAGCAGCTCCCGACAGGGTGTAACCCAAGAGACCCAGTACTTC.

The CDR3 DNA follows: TGTGCCAGCAGCTTGGTGGACAGCATGAACACTGAAGCTTTCTTT. Its translation is CASSLVDSMNTEAFF. This sequence joins TRBV5-6 and TRBJ1-1, with D perhaps matching TRBD1 (6 bases). The CDR3 sequence is 15 residues long. Germline loops: CDR1 SGHDT, CDR2 YYEEEE. The V end was cut by 0 bases, the J end by 0 bases, with 9 bases between.

The chain recombines TRBV7-2 with TRBJ2-5; either TRBD1 or TRBD2 may fit D (5 bases each). V was shortened by 0 bases and J by 4 bases, with 12 bases between the two germline ends. Looked up from germline, CDR1 is SGHTA and CDR2 is FQGNSA. The CDR3 is made up of 15 amino acids. CDR3 sequence: CASSLAVEGRETQYF. CDR3 DNA: TGTGCCAGCAGCTTAGCGGTTGAGGGGAGAGAGACCCAGTACTTC. The variable domain in full, completed from reference TRBV7-2 and TRBJ2-5, reads GAGVSQSPSNKVTEKGKDVELRCDPISGHTALYWYRQSLGQGLEFLIYFQGNSAPDKSGLPSDRFSAERTGGSVSTLTIQRTQQEDSAVYLCASSLAVEGRETQYFGPGTRLLVL.

This clonotype was picked up a small number of times. V and J are TRBV20-1 and TRBJ2-7, with TRBD2 matching 7 bases. Looked up from germline, CDR1 is DFQATT and CDR2 is SNEGSKA (reference sequence). CDR3 length: 15 residues. The V segment lost 1 base and the J segment 2 bases; nucleotides outside the gene matches: 8. The CDR3 coding sequence is TGCAGTGCTAGAGCCCCCATGGCGGGGGCCTACGAGCAGTACTTC. Protein product: CSARAPMAGAYEQYF.

The sample holds a few counts of this clonotype. This sequence joins TRBV6-5 and TRBJ2-3; the D gene is possibly TRBD2 (5 bases). CDR1 and CDR2 (germline): MNHEY, SVGAGI. Trimming pared 0 bases from V and 6 bases from J, leaving 10 bases between. CDR3 length: 14 amino acids. For the CDR3, the DNA is TGTGCCAGCAGTTACTCGACTCCGGGGGATACGCAGTATTTT. It codes for CASSYSTPGDTQYF.

This clonotype came up a few times. V and J are TRBV7-9 and TRBJ2-4; D unresolved. The J call could be wrong; TRBJ2-5 is a better fit for the DNA end. The CDR3 is 15 residues long. Germline V gives CDR1 SEHNR, CDR2 FQNEAQ (reference sequence). Written as DNA, the CDR3 is TGTGCCAGCAGCTTCCTAATGGGGTGGAACGAGACCCAGTACTTC. Its protein product is CASSFLMGWNETQYF.

V and J are TRBV6-2 or TRBV6-3 and TRBJ2-1; D is perhaps TRBD1 (5 bases). Germline CDR1 reads MNHEY; CDR2 reads SVGEGT. The CDR3 consists of 14 residues. The V end was cut by 7 bases, the J end by 4 bases, with 14 bases between. CDR3 residues: CASNIIDRYNEQFF. For the CDR3, the DNA is TGTGCCAGCAATATAATAGACAGATACAATGAGCAGTTCTTC.

This chain uses TRBV25-1 with TRBJ2-5; D remains ambiguous. Trimming shortened V by 8 bases and J by 2 bases, and 9 bases separated the two germline ends. The germline CDR1 and CDR2 sequences are MGHDK and SYGVNS. The length of the CDR3 is 12 residues. CDR3 amino acids: CASEDLQETQYF. The CDR3 DNA follows: TGTGCCAGCGAAGACTTACAAGAGACCCAGTACTTC.

The chain couples TRBV5-1 to TRBJ2-7, with 9 positions matching TRBD2. Germline assignment: CDR1 SGHRS and CDR2 YFSETQ. The trim removed 5 bases at V and 7 bases at J, leaving 4 bases unmatched. The length of the CDR3 is 12 residues. CDR3 loop: CASRRTSVEQYF. The CDR3, as DNA: TGCGCCAGCAGAAGGACTAGCGTAGAGCAGTACTTC.

V is TRBV4-1 and J is TRBJ2-7; 7 bases are shared with TRBD2. In germline, CDR1 is MGHRA, CDR2 YSYEKL. The trim removed 9 bases at V and 10 bases at J, leaving 18 bases unmatched. The CDR3 spans 14 residues. As DNA, the CDR3 is TGCGCCAGTAGCGCCTGGACCAGCGGGGCCACCCAGTACTTC. As protein: CASSAWTSGATQYF.

As to this clonotype: Its ends do not fully match the called genes, so a read error is possible. This chain links TRBV14 with TRBJ2-5; weak D call: TRBD2 (5 bases). CDR3 size: 16 residues. The V gene's germline CDR1 is SGHDN and CDR2 FVKESK. CDR3 in DNA: TGTGCCAGCAGCCACCTACCCCAGGACTGGAAAGAGACCCAGCACTTC. Protein sequence: CASSHLPQDWKETQHF.

This chain links TRBV3-1 with TRBJ1-2; D is undetermined. This CDR3 has 17 residues. The germline V and J ends were trimmed by 4 bases and 4 bases, with 22 bases remaining between them. Germline CDR1 and CDR2: LGHDT and YNNKEL (reference sequence). The CDR3 here is CASSPGRVAEKFYGYTF. As DNA, the CDR3 is TGTGCCAGCAGCCCTGGGAGGGTGGCAGAAAAATTCTATGGCTACACCTTC.

CDR3 region: CASSLTGGGWYNEQFF. The CDR3 bases are TGTGCCAGCAGCTTAACGGGCGGGGGGTGGTACAATGAGCAGTTCTTC. The genes are TRBV7-3 and TRBJ2-1; TRBD2 matches at 8 bases. Germline CDR1 SGHTA, CDR2 FQGTGA. CDR3 length equals 16 residues. V trimming: 0 bases; J trimming: 4 bases; junction bases outside the gene matches: 5.

V usage is TRBV28 and J usage is TRBJ2-4; no clear D. With the DNA end fitting TRBJ2-7 better, the J assignment may be wrong. Germline CDR1 and CDR2: MDHEN and SYDVKM. The length of the CDR3 is 13 residues. In DNA form, the CDR3 reads TGTGCCAGCAGTTTTATCACCGGCTACGAGCAGTACTTC. Amino acid sequence: CASSFITGYEQYF.

A word on this clonotype: A read error may account for a junction end that differs from germline. The chain carries TRBV6-5 and TRBJ1-6; D not resolved. The length of the CDR3 is 17 residues. Germline V CDR1 and CDR2: MNHEY, SVGAGI. CDR3: CASSYSRGAWNNLPLHF. The DNA of the CDR3 is TGTGCCAGCAGTTACTCGCGAGGAGCATGGAATAATTTACCCCTCCACTTT.

The rearrangement links TRBV6-1 to TRBJ1-4; D remains ambiguous. V shed 1 base and J shed 8 bases, with 8 bases lying between them. Germline CDR1 and CDR2: MNHNS and SASEGT. The CDR3 sequence is 13 residues long. CDR3 loop: CASSEVRWEKLFF. CDR3 nucleotide sequence: TGTGCCAGCAGTGAAGTCCGGTGGGAAAAACTGTTTTTT.